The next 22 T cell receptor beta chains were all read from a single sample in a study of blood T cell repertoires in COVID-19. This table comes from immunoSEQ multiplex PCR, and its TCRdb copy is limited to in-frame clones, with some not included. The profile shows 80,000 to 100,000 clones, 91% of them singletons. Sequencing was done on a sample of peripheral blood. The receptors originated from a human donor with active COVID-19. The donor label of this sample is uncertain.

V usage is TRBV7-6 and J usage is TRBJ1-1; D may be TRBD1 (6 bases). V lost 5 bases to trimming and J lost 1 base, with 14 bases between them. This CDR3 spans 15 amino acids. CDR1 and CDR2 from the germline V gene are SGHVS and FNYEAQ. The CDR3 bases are TGTGCCAGCAGCCGCAGGGGAGGGGAGAACACTGAAGCTTTCTTT. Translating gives CASSRRGGENTEAFF.

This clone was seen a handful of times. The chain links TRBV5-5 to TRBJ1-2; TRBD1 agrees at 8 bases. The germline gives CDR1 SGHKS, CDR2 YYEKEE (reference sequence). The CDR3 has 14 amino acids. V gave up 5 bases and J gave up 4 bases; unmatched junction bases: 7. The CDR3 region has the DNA TGTGCCAGCAGATATCCCGACAGGGGCTATGGCTACACCTTC. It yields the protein CASRYPDRGYGYTF.

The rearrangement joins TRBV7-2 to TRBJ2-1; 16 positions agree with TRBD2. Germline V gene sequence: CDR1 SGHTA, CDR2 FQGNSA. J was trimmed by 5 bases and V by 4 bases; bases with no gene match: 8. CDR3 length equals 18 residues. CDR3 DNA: TGTGCCAGCAGCTCCCCGCCGGGACTAGCGGGGGGGCACAATGAGCAGTTCTTC. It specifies CASSSPPGLAGGHNEQFF.

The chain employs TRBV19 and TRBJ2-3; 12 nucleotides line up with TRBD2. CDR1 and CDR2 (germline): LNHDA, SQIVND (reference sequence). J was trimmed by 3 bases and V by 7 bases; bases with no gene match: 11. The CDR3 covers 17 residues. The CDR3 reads CASTFASGGAGTDTQYF. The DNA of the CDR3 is TGTGCCAGTACTTTCGCTAGCGGGGGGGCCGGGACAGATACGCAGTATTTT.

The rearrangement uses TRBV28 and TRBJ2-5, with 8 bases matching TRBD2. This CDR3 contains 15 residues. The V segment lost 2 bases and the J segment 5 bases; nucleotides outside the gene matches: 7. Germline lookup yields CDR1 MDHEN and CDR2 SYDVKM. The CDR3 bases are TGTGCCAGCAGTTTACCCGGGGGGGATGGGGAGACCCAGTACTTC. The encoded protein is CASSLPGGDGETQYF. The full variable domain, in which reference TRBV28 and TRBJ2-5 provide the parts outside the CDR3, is DVKVTQSSRYLVKRTGEKVFLECVQDMDHENMFWYRQDPGLGLRLIYFSYDVKMKEKGDIPEGYSVSREKKERFSLILESASTNQTSMYLCASSLPGGDGETQYFGPGTRLLVL.

CDR3 amino acids: CASSVAWDRANQFF. CDR3 DNA: TGTGCCAGCAGCGTTGCATGGGACAGGGCGAATCAGTTCTTC. J is TRBJ2-1 and V is TRBV9; the match to TRBD1 covers 9 bases. The CDR3 sequence is 14 residues long. V dropped 2 bases and J dropped 13; count of bases not matched to a gene: 10. Germline V gene lookup returns CDR1 SGDLS and CDR2 YYNGEE.

CDR3: CASSQNRQYNEQFF. DNA of the CDR3: TGTGCCAGCAGCCAAAACCGACAGTACAATGAGCAGTTCTTC. The rearrangement links TRBV9 to TRBJ2-1; possibly TRBD1 for D (5 bases). From germline, CDR1 is SGDLS and CDR2 YYNGEE. The CDR3 covers 14 residues. Trimming took 4 bases from V and 4 from J, leaving 12 bases between them.

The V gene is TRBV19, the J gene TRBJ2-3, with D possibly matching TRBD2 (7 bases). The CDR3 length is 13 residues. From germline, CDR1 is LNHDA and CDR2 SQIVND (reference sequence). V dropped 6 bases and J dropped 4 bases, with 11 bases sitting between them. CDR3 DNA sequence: TGTGCCAGTAGAGGGGGGGCTGCAGATACGCAGTATTTT. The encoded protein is CASRGGAADTQYF.

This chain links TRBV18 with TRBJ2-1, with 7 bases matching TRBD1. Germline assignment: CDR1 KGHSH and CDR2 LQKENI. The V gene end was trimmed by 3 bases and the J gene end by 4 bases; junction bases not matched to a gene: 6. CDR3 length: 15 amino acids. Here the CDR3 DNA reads TGTGCCAGCTCACCGCGAACAGGGGATTACAATGAGCAGTTCTTC. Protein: CASSPRTGDYNEQFF.

The CDR3 nucleotides read TGTGCCATCGGTTGGACTAGCGGGGGAGATAACAATGAGCAGTTCTTC. It encodes CAIGWTSGGDNNEQFF. The rearrangement uses TRBV10-3 and TRBJ2-1, with 13 bases lining up with TRBD2. Germline loops: CDR1 ENHRY, CDR2 SYGVKD. The CDR3 loop spans 16 amino acids. The V and J ends lost 8 bases and 5 bases, in that order; junction bases with no gene match: 9.

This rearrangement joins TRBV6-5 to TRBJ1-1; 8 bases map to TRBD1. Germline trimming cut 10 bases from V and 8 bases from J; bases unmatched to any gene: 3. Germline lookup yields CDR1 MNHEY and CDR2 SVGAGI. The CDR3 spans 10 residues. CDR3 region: CATRDREAFF. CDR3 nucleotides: TGTGCCACCAGGGACAGGGAAGCTTTCTTT.

CDR3 amino acids: CASSHYRVRDEQFF. CDR3 sequence (DNA): TGTGCCAGCAGCCATTACAGGGTAAGGGATGAGCAGTTCTTC. The chain is built from TRBV14 and TRBJ2-1; D is possibly TRBD1 (6 bases). This CDR3 has 14 amino acids. Trimming pared 3 bases from V and 8 bases from J, leaving 14 bases between. The germline V gene has CDR1 SGHDN and CDR2 FVKESK.

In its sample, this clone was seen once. The chain's CDR3 is CASSQVGLLSQETQYF. CDR3 coding DNA: TGTGCCAGCAGCCAAGTCGGACTGTTATCTCAAGAGACCCAGTACTTC. J is TRBJ2-5 and V is TRBV3-1 (or the pseudogene TRBV3-2); D perhaps matches TRBD2 (5 bases). V lost 1 base to trimming and J lost 2 bases, with 14 bases between them. The CDR3 runs to 16 residues. CDR1 LGHDT and CDR2 YNNKEL come from the germline V gene (reference sequence).

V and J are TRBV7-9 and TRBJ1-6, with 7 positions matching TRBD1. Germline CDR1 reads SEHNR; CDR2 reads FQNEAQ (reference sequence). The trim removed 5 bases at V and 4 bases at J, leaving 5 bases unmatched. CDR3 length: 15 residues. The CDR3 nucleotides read TGTGCCAGCAGCCGTGGGACAGAGTATAATTCACCCCTCCACTTT. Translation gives CASSRGTEYNSPLHF.

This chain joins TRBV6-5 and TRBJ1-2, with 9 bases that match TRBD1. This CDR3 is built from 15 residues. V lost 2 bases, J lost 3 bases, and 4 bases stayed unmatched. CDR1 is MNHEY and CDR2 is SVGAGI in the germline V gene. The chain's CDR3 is CASSYDRGTDYGYTF. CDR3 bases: TGTGCCAGCAGTTACGACAGGGGGACGGACTATGGCTACACCTTC.

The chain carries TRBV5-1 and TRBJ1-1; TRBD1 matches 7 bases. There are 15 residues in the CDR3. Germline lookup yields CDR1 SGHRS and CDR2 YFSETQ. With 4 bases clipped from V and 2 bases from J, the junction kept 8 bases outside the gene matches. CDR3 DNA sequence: TGCGCCAGCAGCGGGAAGACAGGGAGTAACACTGAAGCTTTCTTT. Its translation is CASSGKTGSNTEAFF.

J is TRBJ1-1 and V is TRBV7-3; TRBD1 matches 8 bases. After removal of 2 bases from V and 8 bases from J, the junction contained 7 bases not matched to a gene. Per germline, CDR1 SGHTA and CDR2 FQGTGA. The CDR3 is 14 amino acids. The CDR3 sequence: CASSLRLDRGEAFF. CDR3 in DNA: TGTGCCAGCAGCTTACGACTCGACAGGGGAGAAGCTTTCTTT.

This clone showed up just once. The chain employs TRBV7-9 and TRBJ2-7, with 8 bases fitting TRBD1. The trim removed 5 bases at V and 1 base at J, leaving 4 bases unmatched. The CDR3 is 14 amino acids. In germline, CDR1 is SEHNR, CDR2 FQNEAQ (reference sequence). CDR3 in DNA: TGTGCCAGCAGCACTCAGGGGGCGTCCTACGAGCAGTACTTC. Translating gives CASSTQGASYEQYF.

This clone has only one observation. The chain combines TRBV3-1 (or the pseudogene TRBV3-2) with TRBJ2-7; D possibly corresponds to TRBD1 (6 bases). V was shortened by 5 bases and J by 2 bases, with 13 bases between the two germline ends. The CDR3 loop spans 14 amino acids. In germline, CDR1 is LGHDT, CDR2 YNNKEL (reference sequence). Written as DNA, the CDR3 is TGTGCCAGCAGCGGACAGAGACAGCCCTACGAGCAGTACTTC. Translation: CASSGQRQPYEQYF.

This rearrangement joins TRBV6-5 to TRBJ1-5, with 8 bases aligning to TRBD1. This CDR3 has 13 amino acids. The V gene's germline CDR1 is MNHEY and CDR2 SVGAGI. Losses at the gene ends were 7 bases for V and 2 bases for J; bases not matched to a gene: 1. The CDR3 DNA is TGTGCCAGCACGGACAGGGGCAATCAGCCCCAGCATTTT. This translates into CASTDRGNQPQHF.

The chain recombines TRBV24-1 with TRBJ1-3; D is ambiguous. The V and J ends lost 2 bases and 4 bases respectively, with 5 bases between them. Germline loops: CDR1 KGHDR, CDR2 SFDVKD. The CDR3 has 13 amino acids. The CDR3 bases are TGTGCCACCAGTGATTCCACAGGAAACACCATATATTTT. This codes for CATSDSTGNTIYF.

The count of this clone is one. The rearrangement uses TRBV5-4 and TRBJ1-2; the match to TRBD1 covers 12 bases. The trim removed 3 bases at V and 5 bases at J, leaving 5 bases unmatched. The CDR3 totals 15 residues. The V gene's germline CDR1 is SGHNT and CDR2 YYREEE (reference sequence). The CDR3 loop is CASSSGQGAKYGYTF. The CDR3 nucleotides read TGTGCCAGCAGCTCGGGACAGGGGGCAAAGTATGGCTACACCTTC.